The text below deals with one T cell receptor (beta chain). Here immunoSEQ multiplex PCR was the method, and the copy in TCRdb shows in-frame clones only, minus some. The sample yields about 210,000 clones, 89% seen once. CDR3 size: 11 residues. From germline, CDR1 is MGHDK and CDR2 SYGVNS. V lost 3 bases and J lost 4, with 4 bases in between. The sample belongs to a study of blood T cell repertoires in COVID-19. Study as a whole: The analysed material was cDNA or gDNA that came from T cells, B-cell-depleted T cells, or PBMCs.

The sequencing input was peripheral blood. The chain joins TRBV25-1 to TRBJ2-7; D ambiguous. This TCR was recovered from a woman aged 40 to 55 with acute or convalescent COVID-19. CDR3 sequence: CASSDVYEQYV. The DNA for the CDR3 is TGTGCCAGCAGTGATGTATACGAGCAGTACGTC.